The sequence of this T cell receptor beta chain was determined in a study of response to subunit inactivated influenza vaccine. Broader study findings: The authors proposed limited new T cell recruitment per seasonal influenza vaccination.

Note on this clonotype: Its antigen is still unknown.

In TCRdb, the RT-PCR reads were re-called with MiXCR into one record per CDR3 protein. The sample includes roughly 150,000 distinct CDR3 sequences, approximately 11% of them seen just once. Germline loops: CDR1 SQVTM, CDR2 ANQGSEA. The V gene end was trimmed by 4 bases and the J gene end by 6 bases; junction bases not matched to a gene: 13. This CDR3 contains 15 residues. This TCR came from a man aged 50 to 59 who received an inactivated influenza vaccine. The material was non-naive T cells sorted from PBMCs, obtained about 6 weeks after vaccination. The V and J genes are TRBV29-1 and TRBJ2-7, with 9 bases aligning to TRBD1. CDR3 protein: CSVGGRGTGTREQYF. CDR3 nucleotides: TGCAGCGTTGGGGGGCGGGGGACAGGGACTCGCGAGCAGTACTTC.